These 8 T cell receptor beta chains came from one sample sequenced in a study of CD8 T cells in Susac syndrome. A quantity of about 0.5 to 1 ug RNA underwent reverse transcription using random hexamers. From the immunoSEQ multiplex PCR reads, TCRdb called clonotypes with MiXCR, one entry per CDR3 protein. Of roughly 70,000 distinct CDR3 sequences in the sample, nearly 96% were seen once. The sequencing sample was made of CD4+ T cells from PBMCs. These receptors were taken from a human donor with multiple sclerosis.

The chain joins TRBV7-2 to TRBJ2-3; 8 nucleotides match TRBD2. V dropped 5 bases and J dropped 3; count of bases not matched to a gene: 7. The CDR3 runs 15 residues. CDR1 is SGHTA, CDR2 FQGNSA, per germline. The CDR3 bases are TGTGCCAGCAGCGTGCTAGCGGGTGCTACAGATACGCAGTATTTT. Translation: CASSVLAGATDTQYF.

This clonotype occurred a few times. CDR3 nucleotides: TGCGCCAGCAGCTTGGGGAGCTCTGGGGCCAACGTCCTGACTTTC. Encoded protein: CASSLGSSGANVLTF. The rearrangement uses TRBV5-1 and TRBJ2-6, with unresolved D. The CDR3 is made up of 15 amino acids. The V end lost 0 bases, the J end lost 0 bases, and 4 bases lay between the germline ends. Germline CDR1 SGHRS, CDR2 YFSETQ.

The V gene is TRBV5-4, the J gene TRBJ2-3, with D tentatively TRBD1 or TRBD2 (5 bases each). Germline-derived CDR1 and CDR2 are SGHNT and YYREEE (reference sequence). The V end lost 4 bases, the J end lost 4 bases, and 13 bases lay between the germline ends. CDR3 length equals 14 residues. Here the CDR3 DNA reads TGTGCCAGCAGCCCTATGGGGACGGCAGATACGCAGTATTTT. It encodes CASSPMGTADTQYF.

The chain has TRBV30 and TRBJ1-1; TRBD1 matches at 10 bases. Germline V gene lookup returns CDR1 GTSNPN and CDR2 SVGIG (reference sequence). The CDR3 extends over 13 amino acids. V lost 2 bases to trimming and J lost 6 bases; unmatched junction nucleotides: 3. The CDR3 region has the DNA TGTGCCTGGAGTAGGGACAGGGGCGCTGAAGCTTTCTTT. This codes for CAWSRDRGAEAFF.

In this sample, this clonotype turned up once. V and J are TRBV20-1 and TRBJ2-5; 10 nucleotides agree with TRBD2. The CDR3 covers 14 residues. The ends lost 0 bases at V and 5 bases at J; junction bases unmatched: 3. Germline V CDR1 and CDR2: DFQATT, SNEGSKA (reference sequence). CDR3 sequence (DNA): TGCAGTGCTAGAGATCAGCGGGGGGGGGAGACCCAGTACTTC. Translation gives CSARDQRGGETQYF.

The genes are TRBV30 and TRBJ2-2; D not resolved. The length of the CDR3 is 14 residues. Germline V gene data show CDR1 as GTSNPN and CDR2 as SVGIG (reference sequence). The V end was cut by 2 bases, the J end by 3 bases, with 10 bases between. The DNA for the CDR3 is TGTGCCTGGAGTCGAGGACGGGACACCGGGGAGCTGTTTTTT. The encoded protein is CAWSRGRDTGELFF.

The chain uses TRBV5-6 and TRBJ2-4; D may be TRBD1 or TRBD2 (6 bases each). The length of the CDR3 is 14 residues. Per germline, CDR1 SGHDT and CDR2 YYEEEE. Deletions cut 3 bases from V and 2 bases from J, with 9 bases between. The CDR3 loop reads CASSYGGPKNIQYF. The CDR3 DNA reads TGTGCCAGCAGCTACGGGGGCCCCAAAAACATTCAGTACTTC.

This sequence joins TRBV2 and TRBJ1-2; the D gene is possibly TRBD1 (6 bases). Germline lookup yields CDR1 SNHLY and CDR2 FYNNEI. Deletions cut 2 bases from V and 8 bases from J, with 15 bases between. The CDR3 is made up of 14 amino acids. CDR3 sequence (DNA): TGTGCCAGCAGTGAAAGTCAGGGGAGCGGGGGCTACACCTTC. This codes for CASSESQGSGGYTF.